Listed below are T cell receptor beta chains from one sample, sequenced in a study of Graves' ophthalmopathy and Graves' hyperthyroidism. TCRdb reanalysed the multiplex PCR reads using MiXCR and keeps one entry per CDR3 protein. Counted here are approximately 480,000 distinct CDR3 sequences, approximately 15% occurring once; the ten biggest clones make up about a tenth. Sequenced: blood. Receptors were obtained from a woman between 25 and 40 years old with Graves' ophthalmopathy. Both conserved end residues are trimmed from each CDR3. Each record gives: V gene, CDR3 protein.

>TRBV30
AWKAILNPSGANVLT
>TRBV13
ASSSRGLRNEQY
>TRBV6-1
ASSDPGLERETQY
>TRBV6-1
ASRGDTSYEQY
>TRBV7-8
ASSLAGGLGYT
>TRBV5-1
ASSLGQGGGNTEAF
>TRBV6-2/TRBV6-3
ASSYGDAGIMNTEAF
>TRBV29-1
SVEMGLSGTEAF
>TRBV20-1
SATRGGVRETQY
>TRBV28
ASSYQGTYEQY
>TRBV18
ASSPRHRLDAF
>TRBV10-3
AISESTGTYEQY
>TRBV6-1
ASSPPKETQY
>TRBV15
ATSSSMGYNSPLH
>TRBV10-3
AISPGPTMWETQY
>TRBV18
ASSGTAGSYEQY
>TRBV18
ARSGQPPSEQY
>TRBV7-8
ASSPTGTRSSGELF
>TRBV12-3/TRBV12-4
ASSRTGAGGAF
>TRBV6-5
ASSYSASGSSYEQY